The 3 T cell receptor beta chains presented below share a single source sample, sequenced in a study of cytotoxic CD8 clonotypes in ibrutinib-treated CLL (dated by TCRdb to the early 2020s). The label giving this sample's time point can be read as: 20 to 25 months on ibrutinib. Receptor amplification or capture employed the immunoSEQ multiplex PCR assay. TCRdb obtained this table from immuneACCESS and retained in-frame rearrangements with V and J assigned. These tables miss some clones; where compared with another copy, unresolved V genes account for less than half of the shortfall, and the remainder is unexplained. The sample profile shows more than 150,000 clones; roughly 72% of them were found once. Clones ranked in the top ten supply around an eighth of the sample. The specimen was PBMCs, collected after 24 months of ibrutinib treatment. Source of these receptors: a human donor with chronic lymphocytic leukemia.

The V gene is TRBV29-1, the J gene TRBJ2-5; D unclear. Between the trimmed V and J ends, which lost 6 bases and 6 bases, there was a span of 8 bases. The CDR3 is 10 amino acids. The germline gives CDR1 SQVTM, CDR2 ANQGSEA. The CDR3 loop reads CSVWKQTQYF. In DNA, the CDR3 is TGCAGCGTCTGGAAGCAGACCCAGTACTTC.

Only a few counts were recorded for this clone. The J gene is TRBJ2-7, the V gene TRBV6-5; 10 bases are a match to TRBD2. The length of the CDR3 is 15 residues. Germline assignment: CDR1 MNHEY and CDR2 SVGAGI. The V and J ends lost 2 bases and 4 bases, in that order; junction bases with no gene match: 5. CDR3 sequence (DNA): TGTGCCAGCAGTTACACTAGCGGGATATTGTACGAGCAGTACTTC. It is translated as CASSYTSGILYEQYF.

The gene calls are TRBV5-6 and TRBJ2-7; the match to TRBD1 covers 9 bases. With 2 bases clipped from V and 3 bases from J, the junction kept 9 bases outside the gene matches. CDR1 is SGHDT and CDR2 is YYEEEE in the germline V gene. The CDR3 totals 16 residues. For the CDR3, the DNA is TGTGCCAGCAGCTTTTTGGGGGACAGGGAAGGCTACGAGCAGTACTTC. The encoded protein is CASSFLGDREGYEQYF.